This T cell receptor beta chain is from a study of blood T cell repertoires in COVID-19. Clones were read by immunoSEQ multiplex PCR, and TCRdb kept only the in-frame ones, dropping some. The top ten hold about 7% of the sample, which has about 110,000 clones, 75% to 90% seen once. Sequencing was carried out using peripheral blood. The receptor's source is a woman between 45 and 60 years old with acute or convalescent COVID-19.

CDR3: CASSPKQAARGDTIYF. For the CDR3, the DNA is TGTGCCAGCAGCCCGAAACAAGCGGCCCGCGGAGACACCATATATTTT. The genes are TRBV4-2 and TRBJ1-3; D uncertain. Germline V CDR1 and CDR2: LGHNA, YNFKEQ. Trimming took 4 bases from V and 8 from J, leaving 21 bases between them. The CDR3 has 16 residues.